This T cell receptor (beta chain) was obtained from a study of shared clonotypes between healthy human individuals. Trimming took 5 bases from V and 2 from J, leaving 13 bases between them. Germline V gene lookup returns CDR1 SEHNR and CDR2 FQNEAQ (reference sequence). The CDR3 runs 15 residues. The repertoire was sequenced with immunoSEQ multiplex PCR; TCRdb's copy has only in-frame clones and lacks some. The table records under 650,000 clones, 96% of them present only once. The origin of this receptor is a woman in her 30s in good health. The sequenced sample consisted of naive CD4+ T cells sorted from blood. Subset meaning: CD45RA+ positively selected. V gene TRBV7-9 combines with J gene TRBJ2-1; perhaps TRBD2 as D (5 bases). The CDR3: CASSHGLDAYNEQFF. Here the CDR3 DNA reads TGTGCCAGCAGCCATGGACTGGACGCCTACAATGAGCAGTTCTTC.